This T cell receptor (beta chain) stems from a study of blood T cell repertoires in COVID-19. Study context: COVID-19 samples, acute and convalescent, were from the United States, Italy and Spain. T cells, B-cell-depleted T cells, or PBMCs supplied cDNA or gDNA.

Per the original data handling: Researchers report that nucleated cell counts were estimated from reference gene primer amplification. Some clones are missing from TCRdb's copy, which holds only in-frame ones; the method was immunoSEQ multiplex PCR. That table is the source of V, J and clone size, and D and trimming were worked out from the DNA. The table includes about 120,000 clones, around 89% detected once. This clone was found once. Seattle patient enrollment occurred during active infection, with longitudinal follow-up thereafter. This CDR3 spans 17 amino acids. Trimming took 0 bases from V and 0 from J; bases not matched to a gene: 5. Germline assignment: CDR1 MNHEY and CDR2 SVGEGT.

The V and J genes are TRBV6-2 or TRBV6-3 and TRBJ1-3, with 7 bases aligning to TRBD1. The sequencing sample was made of peripheral blood. This clonotype originated in an older woman with COVID-19, enrolled during active disease. DNA for the CDR3: TGTGCCAGCAGTTACTCGAAGGGACAGTACTCTGGAAACACCATATATTTT. It is translated as CASSYSKGQYSGNTIYF.